What follows are 14 T cell receptor beta chains derived from one specimen sequenced in a study of blood T cell repertoires in COVID-19. Libraries were prepared by immunoSEQ multiplex PCR; TCRdb keeps only in-frame clonotypes and omits some of them. The table includes roughly 120,000 clones, about nine tenths detected once. The sequenced material came from peripheral blood. The receptors were gathered from a human donor in a cohort sampled during active COVID-19.

CDR3 region: CASSRGAGDPNEQFF. CDR3 DNA sequence: TGTGCCAGTAGTCGGGGGGCCGGGGATCCCAATGAGCAGTTCTTC. The V gene is TRBV19, the J gene TRBJ2-1, with D tentatively TRBD2 (7 bases). Germline values: CDR1 LNHDA, CDR2 SQIVND (reference sequence). The CDR3 consists of 15 residues. Between the trimmed V and J ends, which lost 5 bases and 6 bases, there was a span of 17 bases. The complete variable domain, with remaining parts taken from reference TRBV19 and TRBJ2-1, reads DGGITQSPKYLFRKEGQNVTLSCEQNLNHDAMYWYRQDPGQGLRLIYYSQIVNDFQKGDIAEGYSVSREKKESFPLTVTSAQKNPTAFYLCASSRGAGDPNEQFFGPGTRLTVL.

The chain has TRBV29-1 and TRBJ2-7, with a weak D call TRBD1 (5 bases). CDR1 SQVTM and CDR2 ANQGSEA come from the germline V gene. Trimming left V 2 bases short and J 5 bases short, with 16 bases between. The length of the CDR3 is 14 residues. The CDR3 DNA is TGCAGCGTTGAAATGGACACCCCGAGCCACGAGCAGTACTTC. This translates into CSVEMDTPSHEQYF.

The V gene is TRBV7-8, the J gene TRBJ2-5, with 12 bases lining up with TRBD2. The CDR3 is 15 amino acids. Germline V gene lookup returns CDR1 SGHVS and CDR2 FQNEAQ. V shed 1 base, J shed 3 bases, and the junction held 0 bases outside the gene matches. CDR3 loop: CASSLGLAGEETQYF. The CDR3 nucleotides are TGTGCCAGCAGCTTAGGACTAGCGGGAGAAGAGACCCAGTACTTC.

This clone turned up a few times. The chain is built from TRBV10-1 and TRBJ2-2, with unresolved D. This CDR3 comprises 16 residues. Germline lookup yields CDR1 WNHNN and CDR2 SYGVQD (reference sequence). Trimming removed 1 base from V and 1 base from J, with 10 bases in between. In DNA form, the CDR3 reads TGCGCCAGCAGTGAGTTGAGACTCTGGAACACCGGGGAGCTGTTTTTT. This encodes CASSELRLWNTGELFF.

V gene TRBV5-1 combines with J gene TRBJ1-2; no clear D. This CDR3 spans 15 amino acids. V lost 0 bases to trimming and J lost 8 bases, with 17 bases between them. Germline CDR1 is SGHRS and CDR2 is YFSETQ. The CDR3 DNA follows: TGCGCCAGCAGCTTGGCTTCTCTCGGGGTTAGCGGCTACACCTTC. This sequence encodes CASSLASLGVSGYTF.

V gene TRBV28 combines with J gene TRBJ2-3; tentatively, D is TRBD1 (6 bases). This CDR3 contains 14 residues. V shed 5 bases and J shed 4 bases, with 13 bases lying between them. From germline, CDR1 is MDHEN and CDR2 SYDVKM. CDR3 residues: CASSPTGSADTQYF. The DNA of the CDR3 is TGTGCCAGCAGTCCTACAGGGAGCGCAGATACGCAGTATTTT.

The chain has TRBV11-2 and TRBJ1-4; D gene ambiguous. The CDR3 covers 16 residues. Trimming stripped 0 bases from V and 7 bases from J, with 15 bases between. The V gene's germline CDR1 is SGHAT and CDR2 FQNNGV. CDR3 sequence (DNA): TGTGCCAGCAGCTTAGATCCGCCCGGGGAGGGTGAAAAACTGTTTTTT. Protein: CASSLDPPGEGEKLFF.

CDR3 in amino acids: CAWSFGTGPTGELFF. The CDR3 nucleotides read TGTGCCTGGAGTTTTGGGACAGGACCCACCGGGGAGCTGTTTTTT. This sequence joins TRBV30 and TRBJ2-2, with TRBD1 matching over 8 bases. The CDR3 runs 15 residues. V was clipped by 2 bases and J by 4 bases; unmatched bases: 6. Germline V CDR1 and CDR2: GTSNPN, SVGIG (reference sequence).

This chain links TRBV5-6 with TRBJ1-6; 9 nucleotides agree with TRBD1. This CDR3 contains 14 residues. The germline V gene encodes CDR1 SGHDT and CDR2 YYEEEE. V lost 3 bases and J lost 7; bases outside the gene matches: 2. CDR3 nucleotide sequence: TGTGCCAGCAGCTCGGACAGGGGAAATTCACCCCTCCACTTT. Encoded protein: CASSSDRGNSPLHF.

The chain is built from TRBV19 and TRBJ2-5, with 10 bases lining up with TRBD1. CDR1 is LNHDA, CDR2 SQIVND, per germline (reference sequence). This CDR3 contains 15 residues. V lost 6 bases, J lost 5 bases, and 9 bases stayed unmatched. As DNA, the CDR3 is TGTGCCAGTAGCCCGGGACAGGGGATTGGGGAGACCCAGTACTTC. This gives the protein CASSPGQGIGETQYF.

V is TRBV6-2 or TRBV6-3 and J is TRBJ2-7; the match to TRBD1 covers 7 bases. V shed 2 bases, J shed 1 base, and the junction held 8 bases outside the gene matches. The CDR3 consists of 16 residues. Germline V gives CDR1 MNHEY, CDR2 SVGEGT. CDR3 sequence reads: CASSYRGLRISYEQYF. The CDR3 nucleotides read TGTGCCAGCAGTTACAGGGGGCTGCGTATTTCCTACGAGCAGTACTTC.

The chain couples TRBV6-1 to TRBJ2-7, with TRBD2 identical over 10 bases. This CDR3 contains 16 residues. Germline CDR1 is MNHNS and CDR2 is SASEGT. Losses at the gene ends were 2 bases for V and 1 base for J; bases not matched to a gene: 5. DNA for the CDR3: TGTGCCAGCAGTGAACGTAGCGGGGGGCCATCCTACGAGCAGTACTTC. It yields the protein CASSERSGGPSYEQYF.

The chain combines TRBV19 with TRBJ2-1; 7 nucleotides agree with TRBD1. Germline V gene data show CDR1 as LNHDA and CDR2 as SQIVND (reference sequence). The CDR3 loop spans 15 amino acids. V shed 8 bases, J shed 0 bases, and the junction held 7 bases outside the gene matches. The CDR3 DNA follows: TGTGCCAGTGCCAGGGGGTCAGGCTCCTACAATGAGCAGTTCTTC. Protein product: CASARGSGSYNEQFF.

The chain is built from TRBV29-1 and TRBJ1-1, with D maybe TRBD1 (6 bases). The CDR3 sequence is 13 residues long. Trimming removed 5 bases from V and 5 bases from J, with 15 bases in between. Germline V gene lookup returns CDR1 SQVTM and CDR2 ANQGSEA. The CDR3 here is CSVQQGLLTEAFF. For the CDR3, the DNA is TGCAGCGTTCAACAGGGCCTTCTTACTGAAGCTTTCTTT.